These 9 T cell receptor beta chains originate from one sample sequenced in a study of T cell changes during pregnancy in multiple sclerosis (dated by TCRdb to between 2018 and 2021). Libraries came from the immunoSEQ multiplex PCR assay. The source is immuneACCESS, and TCRdb retained only in-frame sequences with V and J called. Part of the clones is not carried over; for the studies checked, unresolved V genes explain less than half of this, and the remainder is unexplained. The sample includes tens of thousands of clones, with over 85% observed a single time. The ten top clones hold 0.2% to 0.25% of the sample. Sequences were derived from CD4+ T cells from peripheral blood mononuclear cells, sampled before pregnancy. These receptors all come from a female donor with multiple sclerosis, enrolled in a pregnancy study.

This clone came up once. V and J are TRBV11-2 and TRBJ1-1; D possibly corresponds to TRBD1 (5 bases). CDR3 length: 13 residues. Germline values: CDR1 SGHAT, CDR2 FQNNGV. The ends were cut back, 2 bases at V and 5 bases at J, with 9 bases in the middle. In nucleotides, the CDR3 is TGTGCCAGCAGCTTACGGGGGGTGACTGAAGCTTTCTTT. Protein sequence: CASSLRGVTEAFF.

Only one count was recorded for this clone. CDR3 DNA sequence: TGTGCCAGCAGCTTGGTGGGCAGGGGCGTCCAAGAGACCCAGTACTTC. Translated, it gives CASSLVGRGVQETQYF. The chain recombines TRBV5-6 with TRBJ2-5; D may be TRBD1 (6 bases). The length of the CDR3 is 16 residues. Germline lookup yields CDR1 SGHDT and CDR2 YYEEEE. Trimming cost V 0 bases and J 1 base, with 13 bases left between them.

This clone was picked up one time. The rearrangement joins TRBV5-8 to TRBJ2-7, with TRBD2 identical over 11 bases. V lost 0 bases and J lost 0; bases outside the gene matches: 5. Germline loops: CDR1 SGHTS, CDR2 YDEGEE. The CDR3 consists of 17 residues. CDR3 residues: CASSLGLAGLSSYEQYF. In nucleotides, the CDR3 is TGTGCCAGCAGCTTGGGACTAGCGGGACTCAGCTCCTACGAGCAGTACTTC.

The chain links TRBV28 to TRBJ1-1; 8 bases are a match to TRBD1. Germline V lookup: CDR1 MDHEN, CDR2 SYDVKM. The CDR3 extends over 15 amino acids. V gave up 6 bases and J gave up 4 bases; unmatched junction bases: 10. The CDR3 nucleotides are TGTGCCAGCAGCTTTTCCAGGGGGCTGGCCACTGAAGCTTTCTTT. It encodes CASSFSRGLATEAFF.

The chain has TRBV6-5 and TRBJ2-1, with 8 bases fitting TRBD1. J lost 3 bases, V lost 6 bases, and 7 bases had no gene match. Germline lookup yields CDR1 MNHEY and CDR2 SVGAGI. The CDR3 runs 15 residues. The CDR3: CASSPPRGLYNEQFF. CDR3 nucleotide sequence: TGTGCCAGCAGCCCTCCCAGGGGGCTCTACAATGAGCAGTTCTTC.

The chain joins TRBV27 to TRBJ2-3; 11 positions match TRBD2. Germline values: CDR1 MNHEY, CDR2 SMNVEV (reference sequence). The V and J ends lost 4 bases and 2 bases, in that order; junction bases with no gene match: 5. CDR3 size: 16 residues. CDR3 region: CASSSRLAGLTDTQYF. CDR3 nucleotide sequence: TGTGCCAGCAGTTCTCGACTAGCGGGACTCACAGATACGCAGTATTTT.

The V gene is TRBV19, the J gene TRBJ1-2, with D possibly being TRBD1 (6 bases). Deletions cut 6 bases from V and 8 bases from J, with 16 bases between. The CDR3 sequence is 13 residues long. CDR1 and CDR2 from the germline V gene are LNHDA and SQIVND (reference sequence). The CDR3 spells CASSPARGQGYTF. The CDR3 coding sequence is TGTGCCAGTAGCCCGGCCAGGGGTCAAGGCTACACCTTC. Together with reference TRBV19 and TRBJ1-2, the CDR3 gives the full variable domain: DGGITQSPKYLFRKEGQNVTLSCEQNLNHDAMYWYRQDPGQGLRLIYYSQIVNDFQKGDIAEGYSVSREKKESFPLTVTSAQKNPTAFYLCASSPARGQGYTFGSGTRLTVV.

The chain has TRBV5-4 and TRBJ1-1, with D perhaps matching TRBD1 (5 bases). This CDR3 is built from 17 residues. V gave up 4 bases and J gave up 0 bases, with 19 bases separating them. Germline values: CDR1 SGHNT, CDR2 YYREEE (reference sequence). The CDR3 region has the DNA TGTGCCAGCAGCCCTTCAGATAGACAGAGCCTGAACACTGAAGCTTTCTTT. This sequence encodes CASSPSDRQSLNTEAFF.

This rearrangement joins TRBV5-1 to TRBJ2-1, with TRBD1 identical over 11 bases. Trimming took 3 bases from V and 6 from J; bases not matched to a gene: 8. CDR3 length: 16 amino acids. Germline CDR1 and CDR2: SGHRS and YFSETQ. The chain's CDR3 is CASSSVRDRGVNEQFF. Here the CDR3 DNA reads TGCGCCAGCAGCTCCGTTCGGGACAGGGGGGTCAATGAGCAGTTCTTC.